The next 21 T cell receptor beta chains were all read from a single sample in a study of T cell changes during pregnancy in multiple sclerosis. Sequencing used immunoSEQ multiplex PCR; TCRdb keeps in-frame clones, though not all of them. In the table there are about 49,000 clones, 85% to 95% of which are singletons. Sequences were derived from CD8+ T cells from peripheral blood mononuclear cells, sampled before pregnancy. Receptors were obtained from a female donor with multiple sclerosis, enrolled in a pregnancy study.

The rearrangement uses TRBV27 and TRBJ1-1; TRBD1 is a possible D gene (5 bases). CDR1 and CDR2 (germline): MNHEY, SMNVEV (reference sequence). The V end was cut by 6 bases, the J end by 0 bases, with 11 bases between. This CDR3 comprises 14 residues. DNA for the CDR3: TGTGCCAGCAGCCCGGGGGGAATGAACACTGAAGCTTTCTTT. It translates to CASSPGGMNTEAFF.

The gene calls are TRBV6-6 and TRBJ1-1; D perhaps matches TRBD1 (5 bases). CDR1 MNHNY and CDR2 SVGAGI come from the germline V gene (reference sequence). The CDR3 is made up of 14 amino acids. Deletions cut 6 bases from V and 5 bases from J, with 16 bases between. CDR3 amino acids: CASSSLRGITEAFF. The CDR3 nucleotides are TGTGCCAGCAGCTCATTACGGGGGATTACTGAAGCTTTCTTT.

This clone was picked up many times. The rearrangement links TRBV6-4 to TRBJ1-2; D not certain. Germline CDR1 and CDR2: MRHNA and SNTAGT. The germline V and J ends were trimmed by 2 bases and 7 bases, with 11 bases remaining between them. CDR3 length: 13 amino acids. CDR3 sequence reads: CASSDRGEGGYTF. The CDR3, as DNA: TGTGCCAGCAGTGACCGCGGAGAGGGTGGCTACACCTTC.

This clone was seen a single time. The J gene is TRBJ1-2, the V gene TRBV27, with TRBD1 as a possible D gene (5 bases). Trimming took off 0 bases at V and 3 bases at J, with 8 bases between the two ends. Germline V gene sequence: CDR1 MNHEY, CDR2 SMNVEV (reference sequence). The CDR3 has 14 amino acids. The CDR3 region is CASSLSRGYYGYTF. In DNA form, the CDR3 reads TGTGCCAGCAGTTTATCGCGGGGGTACTATGGCTACACCTTC.

This chain connects TRBV27 to TRBJ2-1; D is ambiguous. The CDR3 is made up of 14 amino acids. The V gene lost 0 bases and the J gene lost 8 bases, with 11 bases spanning the gap. Germline V gene sequence: CDR1 MNHEY, CDR2 SMNVEV (reference sequence). The CDR3 DNA is TGTGCCAGCAGTTTATCGGATAGCACCTATGAGCAGTTCTTC. It encodes CASSLSDSTYEQFF.

The rearrangement uses TRBV9 and TRBJ1-1; tentatively, D is TRBD1 (6 bases). This CDR3 comprises 17 residues. The V and J ends lost 0 bases and 0 bases respectively, with 15 bases between them. Germline CDR1 SGDLS, CDR2 YYNGEE. The CDR3 is CASSVEGGYTMNTEAFF. The CDR3 nucleotides are TGTGCCAGCAGCGTAGAAGGGGGTTATACGATGAACACTGAAGCTTTCTTT.

The chain carries TRBV5-4 and TRBJ2-2, with TRBD2 as a possible D gene (5 bases). This CDR3 is 12 amino acids long. The V end was cut by 6 bases, the J end by 6 bases, with 9 bases between. Germline V lookup: CDR1 SGHNT, CDR2 YYREEE (reference sequence). CDR3 sequence (DNA): TGTGCCAGCAAGAAGGGAGCCGGGGAGCTGTTTTTT. Its protein is CASKKGAGELFF.

The genes are TRBV6-6 and TRBJ1-2, with TRBD1 identical over 7 bases. Trimming removed 6 bases from V and 8 bases from J; junction bases left unmatched: 12. The CDR3 spans 14 residues. CDR1 is MNHNY, CDR2 SVGAGI, per germline (reference sequence). The CDR3 DNA sequence: TGTGCCAGCAGACCGGGCAGGGGGTCGCGGGGCTACACCTTC. Translation gives CASRPGRGSRGYTF.

The chain couples TRBV5-6 to TRBJ1-5; 8 bases are a match to TRBD1. Per the germline V gene, CDR1 is SGHDT and CDR2 is YYEEEE. The CDR3 is made up of 15 amino acids. V shed 2 bases, J shed 5 bases, and the junction held 6 bases outside the gene matches. This CDR3 reads CASSLGTGAHQPQHF. CDR3 bases: TGTGCCAGCAGCTTAGGGACAGGAGCGCATCAGCCCCAGCATTTT.

This rearrangement joins TRBV5-4 to TRBJ2-3; 9 bases map to TRBD1. V lost 5 bases to trimming and J lost 6 bases; unmatched junction nucleotides: 10. From germline, CDR1 is SGHNT and CDR2 YYREEE (reference sequence). This CDR3 region has 15 residues. Written as DNA, the CDR3 is TGTGCCAGCAGGTATTCGGGACAGGGAGCCGATACGCAGTATTTT. This gives the protein CASRYSGQGADTQYF. The complete variable domain, with remaining parts taken from reference TRBV5-4 and TRBJ2-3, reads ETGVTQSPTHLIKTRGQQVTLRCSSQSGHNTVSWYQQALGQGPQFIFQYYREEENGRGNFPPRFSGLQFPNYSSELNVNALELDDSALYLCASRYSGQGADTQYFGPGTRLTVL.

The chain recombines TRBV27 with TRBJ1-2; 9 bases align to TRBD1. Germline lookup yields CDR1 MNHEY and CDR2 SMNVEV (reference sequence). There are 14 residues in the CDR3. Germline trimming cut 6 bases from V and 4 bases from J; bases unmatched to any gene: 6. The CDR3 DNA sequence: TGTGCCAGCAGCCCCGGGACAGGGCTCTATGGCTACACCTTC. Encoded protein: CASSPGTGLYGYTF.

The chain is built from TRBV27 and TRBJ1-2; D is unclear. Trimming cost V 3 bases and J 5 bases, with 13 bases left between them. Germline V gene data show CDR1 as MNHEY and CDR2 as SMNVEV (reference sequence). This CDR3 is 14 amino acids long. The CDR3 here is CASSFTAVGYGYTF. CDR3 DNA sequence: TGTGCCAGCAGTTTTACGGCCGTCGGGTATGGCTACACCTTC.

The chain has TRBV6-6 and TRBJ2-7; 9 bases line up with TRBD1. J gave up 2 bases and V 2 bases, and 4 bases lay outside the gene matches. The CDR3 extends over 15 amino acids. Germline V gene lookup returns CDR1 MNHNY and CDR2 SVGAGI (reference sequence). The CDR3 reads CASSYPGTGTYEQYF. CDR3 sequence (DNA): TGTGCCAGCAGTTACCCCGGGACAGGGACCTACGAGCAGTACTTC.

The table lists this clone with a count of one. The V and J genes are TRBV23-1 and TRBJ1-5, with 7 bases matching TRBD1. TRBV23-1 is labeled an ORF, and its function is uncertain. V gave up 6 bases and J gave up 3 bases; unmatched junction bases: 2. The CDR3 loop spans 13 amino acids. The CDR3 DNA is TGCGCCAGCAGACAGGGGTACAATCAGCCCCAGCATTTT. This encodes CASRQGYNQPQHF.

The chain links TRBV9 to TRBJ2-1; 8 bases are shared with TRBD2. Germline V gene sequence: CDR1 SGDLS, CDR2 YYNGEE. This CDR3 is 17 amino acids long. The trim removed 0 bases at V and 7 bases at J, leaving 12 bases unmatched. The CDR3 region has the DNA TGTGCCAGCAGCGTAGAGGGTAGCGGGACCGCCGGGAATGAGCAGTTCTTC. This codes for CASSVEGSGTAGNEQFF. Full variable domain (remainder filled in from reference TRBV9 and TRBJ2-1): DSGVTQTPKHLITATGQRVTLRCSPRSGDLSVYWYQQSLDQGLQFLIQYYNGEERAKGNILERFSAQQFPDLHSELNLSSLELGDSALYFCASSVEGSGTAGNEQFFGPGTRLTVL.

The chain combines TRBV11-2 with TRBJ2-6; TRBD1 agrees at 10 bases. The germline V gene has CDR1 SGHAT and CDR2 FQNNGV. The CDR3 consists of 17 residues. V trimming: 1 base; J trimming: 4 bases; junction bases outside the gene matches: 4. The CDR3: CASSLGTGGLGANVLTF. The CDR3 DNA reads as TGTGCCAGCAGCTTAGGGACAGGGGGGTTAGGGGCCAACGTCCTGACTTTC.

The chain links TRBV30 to TRBJ2-3; D is perhaps TRBD2 (7 bases). The CDR3 spans 14 residues. Germline CDR1 reads GTSNPN; CDR2 reads SVGIG (reference sequence). Trimming cost V 0 bases and J 6 bases, with 13 bases left between them. Here the CDR3 reads CAWSVGGAPDTQYF. The CDR3 DNA sequence: TGTGCCTGGAGTGTAGGGGGGGCCCCTGATACGCAGTATTTT.

The chain uses TRBV25-1 and TRBJ1-4; the D is unclear. Trimming removed 6 bases at V and 6 bases at J, with 14 bases between. This CDR3 spans 14 amino acids. The germline gives CDR1 MGHDK, CDR2 SYGVNS. CDR3 nucleotide sequence: TGTGCCAGCAGCGAGGGCCTCCCGGATGAAAAACTGTTTTTT. It specifies CASSEGLPDEKLFF. Full variable domain (missing parts from reference TRBV25-1 and TRBJ1-4): EADIYQTPRYLVIGTGKKITLECSQTMGHDKMYWYQQDPGMELHLIHYSYGVNSTEKGDLSSESTVSRIRTEHFPLTLESARPSHTSQYLCASSEGLPDEKLFFGSGTQLSVL.

The chain is built from TRBV30 and TRBJ2-1, with unresolved D. The germline gives CDR1 GTSNPN, CDR2 SVGIG (reference sequence). V was trimmed by 1 base and J by 3 bases, leaving 7 bases between them. The CDR3 contains 13 residues. Here the CDR3 DNA reads TGTGCCTGGAGTGAGGAGAACTACAATGAGCAGTTCTTC. Its protein product is CAWSEENYNEQFF.

The rearrangement uses TRBV29-1 and TRBJ1-1; 7 nucleotides align to TRBD1. CDR1 and CDR2 (germline): SQVTM, ANQGSEA. V lost 7 bases, J lost 4 bases, and 9 bases stayed unmatched. The CDR3 has 13 residues. Written as DNA, the CDR3 is TGCAGCGGGGCGGCGGGACAGACCACTGAAGCTTTCTTT. Translating gives CSGAAGQTTEAFF.

The rearrangement links TRBV7-8 to TRBJ2-7; TRBD1 matches at 11 bases. The CDR3 has 14 amino acids. With V trimmed by 3 bases and J by 6 bases, 4 bases remained unmatched. Germline CDR1 is SGHVS and CDR2 is FQNEAQ. In DNA, the CDR3 is TGTGCCAGCAGCTTTGGACAGGGGGCCTCCGAGCAGTACTTC. Its protein is CASSFGQGASEQYF.